These 4 T cell receptor beta chains share one sample of origin, sequenced in a study of radiotherapy plus CTLA-4 blockade in lung cancer. Method: immunoSEQ multiplex PCR; TCRdb's copy keeps in-frame clones and lacks some. The sample has about 23,000 clones, about 76% seen once; the top ten hold 3% to 3.5%. The sample here was peripheral blood, taken from a patient treated with radiotherapy plus ipilimumab. These TCRs come from a human donor with non-small cell lung cancer whose response to radiotherapy plus ipilimumab could not be evaluated.

The chain is built from TRBV28 and TRBJ2-5; weak D call: TRBD2 (6 bases). This CDR3 is 12 amino acids long. Trimming pared 6 bases from V and 4 bases from J, leaving 9 bases between. Germline loops: CDR1 MDHEN, CDR2 SYDVKM. CDR3 in DNA: TGTGCCAGCAGGCGGGGAGGAGAGACCCAGTACTTC. Encoded protein: CASRRGGETQYF.

Concerning this clone itself: At one of its ends the junction is not consistent with the germline gene, which may arise from a read error. CDR3 region: CAGSLRGQSNQETQYF. The DNA of the CDR3 is TGTGCCGGCAGCTTGAGGGGACAGTCAAACCAAGAGACCCAGTACTTC. This chain joins TRBV5-6 and TRBJ2-5; 7 bases are shared with TRBD1. Germline V gene data show CDR1 as SGHDT and CDR2 as YYEEEE. This CDR3 has 16 amino acids.

The chain joins TRBV7-8 to TRBJ2-7; tentative D call: TRBD1 (6 bases). V lost 1 base and J lost 5, with 15 bases in between. The germline V gene has CDR1 SGHVS and CDR2 FQNEAQ. This CDR3 comprises 15 residues. CDR3 coding DNA: TGTGCCAGCAGCTTAGATGGAGTCAGGGGAGACGAGCAGTACTTC. It encodes CASSLDGVRGDEQYF.

The chain combines TRBV4-2 with TRBJ2-3; TRBD2 aligns across 9 bases. V lost 4 bases, J lost 0 bases, and 5 bases stayed unmatched. The CDR3 is made up of 16 amino acids. CDR1 LGHNA and CDR2 YNFKEQ come from the germline V gene. CDR3 sequence: CASSPASGESTDTQYF. The CDR3 bases are TGTGCCAGCAGCCCCGCTAGCGGGGAGAGCACAGATACGCAGTATTTT.